A single sample gave rise to the 31 T cell receptor beta chains below, sequenced in a study of identical twins. TCRdb called the 5' RACE reads again in MiXCR, with one record for every CDR3 protein. The table has some 1,700,000 distinct CDR3 sequences, more than 30% seen once. Sequencing input: cord blood. The source is a newborn girl in good health.

V usage is TRBV10-1 and J usage is TRBJ2-3; D call uncertain. Trimming cost V 8 bases and J 0 bases, with 15 bases left between them. CDR3 size: 15 residues. Germline V lookup: CDR1 WNHNN, CDR2 SYGVQD (reference sequence). The CDR3 DNA follows: TGCGCCAGCTCTGGAAAAGGCGGCAGCACAGATACGCAGTATTTT. Its translation is CASSGKGGSTDTQYF.

This clonotype has just a few counts. This sequence joins TRBV5-1 and TRBJ2-6, with D possibly TRBD1 on 6 matching bases. CDR3 length: 17 residues. Trimming shortened V by 2 bases and J by 0 bases, and 12 bases separated the two germline ends. CDR1 SGHRS and CDR2 YFSETQ come from the germline V gene. CDR3 sequence (DNA): TGCGCCAGCAGCTTTCAAACAGGGTCCTCTGGGGCCAACGTCCTGACTTTC. As protein: CASSFQTGSSGANVLTF.

This clonotype showed up just a few times. This rearrangement joins TRBV12-3 or TRBV12-4 to TRBJ2-7; 7 bases are a match to TRBD2. The CDR3 sequence is 14 residues long. J lost 7 bases, V lost 3 bases, and 9 bases had no gene match. This chain's CDR3 is CASSFSGLYQEQYF. The DNA for the CDR3 is TGTGCCAGCAGTTTTAGCGGGCTGTATCAGGAGCAGTACTTC.

Many counts were recorded for this clonotype. This chain connects TRBV7-2 to TRBJ2-3, with D unresolved. This CDR3 has 13 residues. Germline V gene lookup returns CDR1 SGHTA and CDR2 FQGNSA. V dropped 5 bases and J dropped 3 bases, with 9 bases sitting between them. The DNA for the CDR3 is TGTGCCAGCAGCCTCTACCGTACAGATACGCAGTATTTT. Translating gives CASSLYRTDTQYF.

This chain uses TRBV7-2 with TRBJ2-5; D is possibly TRBD1 or TRBD2 (5 bases each). This CDR3 region has 15 residues. CDR1 and CDR2 from the germline V gene are SGHTA and FQGNSA. V shed 1 base and J shed 11 bases, with 20 bases lying between them. The CDR3 coding sequence is TGTGCCAGCAGCTTAGAGGACATAAGCTTGGGGGAGCAGTACTTC. Encoded protein: CASSLEDISLGEQYF.

This chain links TRBV3-1 with TRBJ2-7; 9 bases align to TRBD1. The CDR3 is 14 amino acids. Germline trimming cut 9 bases from V and 2 bases from J; bases unmatched to any gene: 8. Germline assignment: CDR1 LGHDT and CDR2 YNNKEL (reference sequence). The CDR3 protein is CARDRDRVTYEQYF. The CDR3 DNA sequence: TGTGCCAGGGACCGGGACAGGGTTACCTACGAGCAGTACTTC.

This rearrangement joins TRBV2 to TRBJ1-2, with 7 positions matching TRBD1. J was trimmed by 8 bases and V by 6 bases; bases with no gene match: 3. Per the germline V gene, CDR1 is SNHLY and CDR2 is FYNNEI. CDR3 length equals 11 residues. The CDR3 sequence is CASRNRGGYTF. The CDR3 DNA is TGTGCCAGCAGAAACAGGGGCGGCTACACCTTC.

The rearrangement joins TRBV2 to TRBJ1-2; D is ambiguous. The V end lost 7 bases, the J end lost 4 bases, and 13 bases lay between the germline ends. The CDR3 covers 13 residues. Germline-derived CDR1 and CDR2 are SNHLY and FYNNEI. DNA for the CDR3: TGTGCCAGCAACCCTGGCTCGGGCTATGGCTACACCTTC. Translating it yields CASNPGSGYGYTF.

V and J are TRBV18 and TRBJ1-1, with D perhaps TRBD1 (5 bases). The V end was cut by 6 bases, the J end by 5 bases, with 22 bases between. The germline V gene encodes CDR1 KGHSH and CDR2 LQKENI. This CDR3 comprises 16 residues. The CDR3 here is CASSLIQTGRRTEAFF. The CDR3 coding sequence is TGTGCCAGCTCCCTTATCCAAACAGGTCGGAGAACTGAAGCTTTCTTT.

The chain employs TRBV27 and TRBJ2-6; D is perhaps TRBD2 (5 bases). Germline V CDR1 and CDR2: MNHEY, SMNVEV (reference sequence). Trimming left V 3 bases short and J 1 base short, with 10 bases between. The CDR3 consists of 16 residues. CDR3 bases: TGTGCCAGCAGTTTTAGAATAGCGTCTGGGGCCAACGTCCTGACTTTC. Its protein is CASSFRIASGANVLTF. Full variable domain (remainder filled in from reference TRBV27 and TRBJ2-6): EAQVTQNPRYLITVTGKKLTVTCSQNMNHEYMSWYRQDPGLGLRQIYYSMNVEVTDKGDVPEGYKVSRKEKRNFPLILESPSPNQTSLYFCASSFRIASGANVLTFGAGSRLTVL.

Only a few counts were recorded for this clonotype. The chain links TRBV2 to TRBJ1-6; 11 positions agree with TRBD1. In germline, CDR1 is SNHLY, CDR2 FYNNEI. This CDR3 is built from 18 residues. J gave up 0 bases and V 3 bases, and 4 bases lay outside the gene matches. The chain's CDR3 is CASSDWDRGSSYNSPLHF. In nucleotides, the CDR3 is TGTGCCAGCAGTGATTGGGACAGGGGGAGCTCCTATAATTCACCCCTCCACTTT.

This clonotype has a handful of counts. This rearrangement joins TRBV2 to TRBJ2-1, with TRBD2 matching over 10 bases. Germline CDR1 is SNHLY and CDR2 is FYNNEI. This CDR3 spans 17 amino acids. With 4 bases clipped from V and 3 bases from J, the junction kept 9 bases outside the gene matches. The CDR3 region is CASSVNAGLAIYNEQFF. CDR3 DNA sequence: TGTGCCAGCAGTGTCAACGCGGGACTAGCGATCTACAATGAGCAGTTCTTC.

A few counts support this clonotype. The chain links TRBV20-1 to TRBJ1-2; TRBD1 might be the D (6 bases). Per the germline V gene, CDR1 is DFQATT and CDR2 is SNEGSKA (reference sequence). CDR3 size: 13 residues. V was cut by 6 bases and J by 4 bases, with 15 bases left in between. The CDR3, as DNA: TGCAGTGCCGGTGGAGACAGGATCTATGGCTACACCTTC. Amino acids: CSAGGDRIYGYTF.

This clonotype showed up many times. The chain couples TRBV4-2 to TRBJ2-3, with D unresolved. V was cut by 1 base and J by 6 bases, with 8 bases left in between. Germline assignment: CDR1 LGHNA and CDR2 YNFKEQ. There are 13 residues in the CDR3. The CDR3 spells CASSQGRPDTQYF. The DNA for the CDR3 is TGTGCCAGCAGCCAAGGGCGTCCGGATACGCAGTATTTT.

The chain employs TRBV28 and TRBJ2-7; TRBD2 agrees at 13 bases. The CDR3 runs 14 residues. The ends lost 7 bases at V and 7 bases at J; junction bases unmatched: 7. Germline assignment: CDR1 MDHEN and CDR2 SYDVKM. The chain's CDR3 is CASKLAGGPWEQYF. The CDR3, as DNA: TGTGCCAGCAAACTAGCGGGAGGGCCTTGGGAGCAGTACTTC.

The CDR3, as DNA: TGTGCCAGCAGCGGGGCGCACCAAGAGACCCAGTACTTC. This translates into CASSGAHQETQYF. V and J are TRBV2 and TRBJ2-5, with D perhaps TRBD1 or TRBD2 (5 bases each). The CDR3 has 13 residues. The V gene lost 6 bases and the J gene lost 0 bases, with 8 bases spanning the gap. From germline, CDR1 is SNHLY and CDR2 FYNNEI.

In this sample, this clonotype turned up a few times. This sequence joins TRBV6-2 or TRBV6-3 and TRBJ2-4, with 7 positions matching TRBD1. Trimming cost V 2 bases and J 9 bases; bases outside gene matches: 10. CDR1 MNHEY and CDR2 SVGEGT come from the germline V gene. This CDR3 spans 15 amino acids. CDR3 in amino acids: CASSYPFRQGGIQYF. The CDR3, as DNA: TGTGCCAGCAGTTACCCCTTTCGACAGGGCGGCATTCAGTACTTC.

This clonotype has a handful of counts. J is TRBJ1-1 and V is TRBV4-2; no clear D. CDR3 length: 16 amino acids. V lost 0 bases and J lost 0, with 11 bases in between. Germline V gives CDR1 LGHNA, CDR2 YNFKEQ. CDR3 in DNA: TGTGCCAGCAGCCAAGATGGTGGGGTCCTGAACACTGAAGCTTTCTTT. Its translation: CASSQDGGVLNTEAFF.

The chain links TRBV10-3 to TRBJ2-1; no definite D call. Germline loops: CDR1 ENHRY, CDR2 SYGVKD. CDR3 length equals 13 residues. Deletions cut 3 bases from V and 13 bases from J, with 16 bases between. CDR3 DNA: TGTGCCATCAGTGAAGAGCGAGAGGAGACCCAGTTCTTC. Translation gives CAISEEREETQFF.

The chain links TRBV7-9 to TRBJ1-2; D unresolved. Trimming left V 4 bases short and J 7 bases short, with 7 bases between. The CDR3 extends over 11 amino acids. Germline V CDR1 and CDR2: SEHNR, FQNEAQ (reference sequence). The CDR3 region is CASSSRFGYTF. The CDR3 nucleotides read TGTGCCAGCAGCTCTAGGTTTGGCTACACCTTC.

This clonotype has only a few counts. This chain links TRBV7-2 with TRBJ1-1; TRBD1 is a possible D gene (6 bases). V gave up 5 bases and J gave up 1 base, with 17 bases separating them. The CDR3 length is 16 residues. Per the germline V gene, CDR1 is SGHTA and CDR2 is FQGNSA. The CDR3 DNA sequence: TGTGCCAGCAGCGAGAGACAGGTTTTAGGGAACACTGAAGCTTTCTTT. This codes for CASSERQVLGNTEAFF.

There are a few counts of this clonotype. This chain joins TRBV20-1 and TRBJ1-1; D might be TRBD1 (5 bases). In germline, CDR1 is DFQATT, CDR2 SNEGSKA (reference sequence). The CDR3 runs to 15 residues. The V end lost 1 base, the J end lost 0 bases, and 12 bases lay between the germline ends. The CDR3 here is CSARGWGEVNTEAFF. CDR3 DNA: TGCAGTGCTAGAGGCTGGGGGGAAGTGAACACTGAAGCTTTCTTT.

The chain carries TRBV9 and TRBJ2-3; 7 positions agree with TRBD2. V gave up 0 bases and J gave up 4 bases; unmatched junction bases: 8. Germline CDR1 and CDR2: SGDLS and YYNGEE. The CDR3 spans 16 residues. The CDR3 DNA reads TGTGCCAGCAGCGTAGTTGATCAAGCGGGGCCAGATACGCAGTATTTT. Translated: CASSVVDQAGPDTQYF.

The CDR3 region is CASSYRATRRGWVYNEQFF. The CDR3 nucleotides are TGTGCCAGCAGTTACCGCGCTACTAGGCGGGGGTGGGTTTACAATGAGCAGTTCTTC. The V and J genes are TRBV6-5 and TRBJ2-1, with 7 bases fitting TRBD2. Germline V gene data show CDR1 as MNHEY and CDR2 as SVGAGI. There are 19 residues in the CDR3. The ends lost 2 bases at V and 4 bases at J; junction bases unmatched: 17.

In its sample, this clonotype was seen a few times. The chain uses TRBV5-1 and TRBJ2-3; 8 bases line up with TRBD1. V was clipped by 3 bases and J by 4 bases; unmatched bases: 4. The germline gives CDR1 SGHRS, CDR2 YFSETQ. The CDR3 sequence is 14 residues long. In nucleotides, the CDR3 is TGCGCCAGCAGCTCAGGGGGCATTGCAGATACGCAGTATTTT. Protein product: CASSSGGIADTQYF.

This chain links TRBV4-2 with TRBJ2-5, with 10 bases aligning to TRBD1. The J call is in doubt because the DNA end fits TRBJ2-7 better. Germline CDR1 reads LGHNA; CDR2 reads YNFKEQ. The CDR3 length is 13 residues. The CDR3 spells CASRGTGANEQYF. CDR3 sequence (DNA): TGTGCCAGCAGGGGGACAGGGGCGAACGAGCAGTACTTC.

There are a few counts of this clonotype. J is TRBJ2-7 and V is TRBV10-3; D is perhaps TRBD2 (7 bases). CDR3 size: 17 residues. Germline-derived CDR1 and CDR2 are ENHRY and SYGVKD. Trimming took 0 bases from V and 0 from J, leaving 15 bases between them. The CDR3 nucleotides are TGTGCCATCAGTGAGTCAGGTGGGAGGGGGAGCTCCTACGAGCAGTACTTC. Amino acid sequence: CAISESGGRGSSYEQYF.

This chain connects TRBV5-6 to TRBJ1-1; D perhaps matches TRBD1 (6 bases). The CDR3 covers 13 residues. CDR1 and CDR2 from the germline V gene are SGHDT and YYEEEE. The V end lost 0 bases, the J end lost 10 bases, and 13 bases lay between the germline ends. The CDR3 coding sequence is TGTGCCAGCAGCTTGGGGGGAGGGGACACAGCTTTCTTT. It translates to CASSLGGGDTAFF.

Points on this clonotype: This may come from a read error, since a much larger clone is one base off. The rearrangement joins TRBV13 to TRBJ2-5; D remains unclear. The length of the CDR3 is 13 residues. Germline V gene data show CDR1 as PRHDT and CDR2 as FYEKMQ (reference sequence). The CDR3 region is CAGSLWSGETQYF. CDR3 nucleotide sequence: TGTGCCGGCAGCTTATGGTCAGGAGAGACCCAGTACTTC.

This clonotype was observed many times. J is TRBJ1-5 and V is TRBV6-1; 7 bases map to TRBD1. The CDR3 covers 12 residues. CDR1 and CDR2 (germline): MNHNS, SASEGT. The J segment lost 13 bases and the V segment lost 5 bases, leaving 8 bases of the junction unmatched. This CDR3 reads CASSPLDRAQHF. The CDR3 DNA reads as TGTGCCAGCAGTCCCTTAGACAGGGCTCAGCATTTT.

This clonotype came up a few times. The CDR3 spells CAIRSGTSGASSTDTQYF. CDR3 sequence (DNA): TGTGCCATCAGGTCCGGGACTAGCGGTGCTTCTAGCACAGATACGCAGTATTTT. The chain has TRBV10-3 and TRBJ2-3, with TRBD2 identical over 11 bases. Trimming cost V 6 bases and J 0 bases; bases outside gene matches: 11. Germline V lookup: CDR1 ENHRY, CDR2 SYGVKD. The CDR3 totals 18 residues.